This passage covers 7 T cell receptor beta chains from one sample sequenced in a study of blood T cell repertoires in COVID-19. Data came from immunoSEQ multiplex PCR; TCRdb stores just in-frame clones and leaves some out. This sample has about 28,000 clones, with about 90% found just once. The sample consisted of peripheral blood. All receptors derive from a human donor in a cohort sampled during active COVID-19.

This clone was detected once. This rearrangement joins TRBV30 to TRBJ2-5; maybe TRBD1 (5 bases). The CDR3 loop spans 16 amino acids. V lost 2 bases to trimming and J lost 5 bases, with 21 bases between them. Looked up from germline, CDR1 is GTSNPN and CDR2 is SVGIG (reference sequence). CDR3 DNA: TGTGCCTGGAGTTCCCGCAGGGTAGTAAACTGGGAGACCCAGTACTTC. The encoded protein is CAWSSRRVVNWETQYF.

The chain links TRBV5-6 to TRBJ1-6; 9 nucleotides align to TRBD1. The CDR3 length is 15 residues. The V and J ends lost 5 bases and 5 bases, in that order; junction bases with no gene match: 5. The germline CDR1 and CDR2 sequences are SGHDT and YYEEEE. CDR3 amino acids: CASRSWTGDNSPLHF. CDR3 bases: TGTGCCAGCAGAAGTTGGACAGGGGATAATTCACCCCTCCACTTT.

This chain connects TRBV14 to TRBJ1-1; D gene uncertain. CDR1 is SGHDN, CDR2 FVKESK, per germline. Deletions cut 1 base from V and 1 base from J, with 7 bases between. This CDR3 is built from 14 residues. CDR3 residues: CASSQAYPNTEAFF. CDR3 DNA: TGTGCCAGCAGCCAAGCTTATCCGAACACTGAAGCTTTCTTT. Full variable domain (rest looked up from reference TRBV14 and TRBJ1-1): EAGVTQFPSHSVIEKGQTVTLRCDPISGHDNLYWYRRVMGKEIKFLLHFVKESKQDESGMPNNRFLAERTGGTYSTLKVQPAELEDSGVYFCASSQAYPNTEAFFGQGTRLTVV.

In DNA form, the CDR3 reads TGCGCCAGCAGACCAGGGGTCCAAGAGACCCAGTACTTC. This translates into CASRPGVQETQYF. This chain uses TRBV5-1 with TRBJ2-5, with a tentative D call TRBD1 (6 bases). This CDR3 is built from 13 residues. The germline V gene has CDR1 SGHRS and CDR2 YFSETQ. Trimming took 5 bases from V and 1 from J, leaving 9 bases between them.

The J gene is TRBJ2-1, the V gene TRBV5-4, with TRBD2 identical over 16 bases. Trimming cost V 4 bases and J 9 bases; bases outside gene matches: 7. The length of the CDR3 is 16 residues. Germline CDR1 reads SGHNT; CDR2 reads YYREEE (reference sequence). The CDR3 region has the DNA TGTGCCAGCAGCCCGGGACTAGCGGGGGGGCTTGGTGAGCAGTTCTTC. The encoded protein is CASSPGLAGGLGEQFF.

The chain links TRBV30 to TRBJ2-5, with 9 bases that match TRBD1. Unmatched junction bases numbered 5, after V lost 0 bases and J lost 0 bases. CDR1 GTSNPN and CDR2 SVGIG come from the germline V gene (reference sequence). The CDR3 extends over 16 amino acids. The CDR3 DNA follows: TGTGCCTGGAGTGTGGGGACAGGGATGTACCAAGAGACCCAGTACTTC. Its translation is CAWSVGTGMYQETQYF.

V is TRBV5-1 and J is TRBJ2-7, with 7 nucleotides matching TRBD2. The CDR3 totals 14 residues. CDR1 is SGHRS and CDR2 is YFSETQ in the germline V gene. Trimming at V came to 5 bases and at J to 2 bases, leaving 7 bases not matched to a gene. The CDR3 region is CASSLTSDTYEQYF. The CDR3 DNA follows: TGCGCCAGCAGTCTAACTAGCGATACCTACGAGCAGTACTTC.